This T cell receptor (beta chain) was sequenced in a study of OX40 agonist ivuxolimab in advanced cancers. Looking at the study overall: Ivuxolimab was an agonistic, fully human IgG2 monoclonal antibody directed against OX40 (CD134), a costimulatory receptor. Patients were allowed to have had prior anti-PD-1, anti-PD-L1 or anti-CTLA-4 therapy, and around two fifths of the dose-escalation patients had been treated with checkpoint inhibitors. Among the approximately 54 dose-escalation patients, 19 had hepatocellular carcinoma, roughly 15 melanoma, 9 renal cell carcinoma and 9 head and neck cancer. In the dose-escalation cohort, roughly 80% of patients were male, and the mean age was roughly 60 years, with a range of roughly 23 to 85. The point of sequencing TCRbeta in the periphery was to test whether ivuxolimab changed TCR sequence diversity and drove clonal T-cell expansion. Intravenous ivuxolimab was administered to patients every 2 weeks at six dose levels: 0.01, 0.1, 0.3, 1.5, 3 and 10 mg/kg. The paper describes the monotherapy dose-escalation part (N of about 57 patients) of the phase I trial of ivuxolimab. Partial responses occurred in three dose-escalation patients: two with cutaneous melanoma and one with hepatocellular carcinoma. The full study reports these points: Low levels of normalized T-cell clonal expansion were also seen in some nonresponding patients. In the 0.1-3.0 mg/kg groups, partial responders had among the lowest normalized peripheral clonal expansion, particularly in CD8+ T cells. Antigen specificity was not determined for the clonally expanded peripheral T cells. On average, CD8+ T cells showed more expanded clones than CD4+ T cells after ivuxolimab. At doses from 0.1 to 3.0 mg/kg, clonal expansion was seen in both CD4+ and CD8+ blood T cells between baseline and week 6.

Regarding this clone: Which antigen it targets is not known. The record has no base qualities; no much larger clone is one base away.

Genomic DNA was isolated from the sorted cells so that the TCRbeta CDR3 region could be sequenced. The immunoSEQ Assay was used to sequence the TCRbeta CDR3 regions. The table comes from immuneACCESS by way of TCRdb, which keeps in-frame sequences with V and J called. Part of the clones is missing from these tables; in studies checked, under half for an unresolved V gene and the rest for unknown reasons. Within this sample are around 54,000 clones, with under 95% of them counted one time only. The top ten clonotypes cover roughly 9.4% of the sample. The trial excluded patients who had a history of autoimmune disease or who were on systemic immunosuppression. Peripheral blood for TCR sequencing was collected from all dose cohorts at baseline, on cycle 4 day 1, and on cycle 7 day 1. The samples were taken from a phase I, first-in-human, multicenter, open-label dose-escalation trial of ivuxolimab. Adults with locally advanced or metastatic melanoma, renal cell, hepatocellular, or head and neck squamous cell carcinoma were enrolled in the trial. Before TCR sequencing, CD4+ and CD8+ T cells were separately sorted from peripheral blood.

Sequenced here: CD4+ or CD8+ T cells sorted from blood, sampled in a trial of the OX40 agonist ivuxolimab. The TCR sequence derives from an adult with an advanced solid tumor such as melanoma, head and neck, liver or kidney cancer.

The encoded CDR3 is CAISETNYGYTF. In nucleotides, the sequence is TGTGCCATCAGTGAGACTAACTATGGCTACACCTTC. Recombination linked TRBV10-3 to TRBJ1-2; the D gene is not confidently resolved. The germline ends are 1 base apart after V is trimmed by 2 bases and J by 0 bases. The CDR3 goes from the cysteine to the phenylalanine over 12 residues. Just the 36-base CDR3 DNA is kept, in frame starting at base 1. CDR1 ENHRY and CDR2 SYGVKD are derived from the germline V gene.